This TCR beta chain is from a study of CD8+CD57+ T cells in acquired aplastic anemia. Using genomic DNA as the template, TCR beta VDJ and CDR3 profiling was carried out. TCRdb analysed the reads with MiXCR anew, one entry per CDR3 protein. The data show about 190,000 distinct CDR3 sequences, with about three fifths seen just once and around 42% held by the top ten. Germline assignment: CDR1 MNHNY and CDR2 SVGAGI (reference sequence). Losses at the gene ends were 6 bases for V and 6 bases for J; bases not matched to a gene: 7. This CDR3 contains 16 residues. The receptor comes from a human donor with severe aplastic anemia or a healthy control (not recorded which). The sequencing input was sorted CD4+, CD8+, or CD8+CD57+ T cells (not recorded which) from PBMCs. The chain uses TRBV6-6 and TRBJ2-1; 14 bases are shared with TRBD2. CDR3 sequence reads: CASRPPGTSGSNEQFF. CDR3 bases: TGTGCCAGCAGACCACCCGGGACTAGCGGGAGCAATGAGCAGTTCTTC.